Below, 9 T cell receptor beta chains from the same sample are listed, as sequenced in a study of blood T cell repertoires in COVID-19. TCRdb keeps only in-frame clones here, not all; method: immunoSEQ multiplex PCR. The data show roughly 190,000 clones, approximately 73% seen once. Sequenced sample: PBMCs or T cells enriched from blood (not recorded which). These receptors were collected from a woman aged 50 to 60 with acute COVID-19.

This chain joins TRBV5-1 and TRBJ2-3, with D possibly matching TRBD1 (6 bases). The V gene lost 7 bases and the J gene lost 0 bases, with 15 bases spanning the gap. Germline-derived CDR1 and CDR2 are SGHRS and YFSETQ. The CDR3 length is 15 residues. As DNA, the CDR3 is TGCGCCAGCGGCCAAACGGGACAAAGCACAGATACGCAGTATTTT. Amino acid sequence: CASGQTGQSTDTQYF. The full variable domain, completed using reference TRBV5-1 and TRBJ2-3, is KAGVTQTPRYLIKTRGQQVTLSCSPISGHRSVSWYQQTPGQGLQFLFEYFSETQRNKGNFPGRFSGRQFSNSRSEMNVSTLELGDSALYLCASGQTGQSTDTQYFGPGTRLTVL.

The chain recombines TRBV28 with TRBJ1-5, with TRBD1 identical over 8 bases. The CDR3 loop spans 15 amino acids. CDR1 and CDR2 from the germline V gene are MDHEN and SYDVKM. V was pared by 4 bases and J by 0 bases, with 2 bases of the junction left unmatched. CDR3 nucleotides: TGTGCCAGCAGTTCGACAGGGGCTAGCAATCAGCCCCAGCATTTT. Translated, it gives CASSSTGASNQPQHF.

This clone was counted once. The chain is built from TRBV7-2 and TRBJ2-5, with 7 bases identical to TRBD2. CDR1 is SGHTA and CDR2 is FQGNSA in the germline V gene. The J segment lost 4 bases and the V segment lost 3 bases, leaving 11 bases of the junction unmatched. The CDR3 loop spans 16 amino acids. The CDR3 here is CASSFQPGLVRETQYF. Written as DNA, the CDR3 is TGTGCCAGCAGCTTCCAACCAGGACTAGTTAGAGAGACCCAGTACTTC.

For the CDR3, the DNA is TGTGCCAGCAGCCAAGGTTACGCGGGGGAGATCAGCACAGATACGCAGTATTTT. This translates into CASSQGYAGEISTDTQYF. This chain links TRBV4-2 with TRBJ2-3, with 7 bases that match TRBD2. The germline V gene encodes CDR1 LGHNA and CDR2 YNFKEQ. The trim removed 1 base at V and 0 bases at J, leaving 10 bases unmatched. This CDR3 is built from 18 residues.

This clone appeared a single time. This chain connects TRBV10-1 to TRBJ2-7; D perhaps matches TRBD1 (6 bases). The CDR3 is made up of 13 amino acids. The germline V and J ends were trimmed by 5 bases and 0 bases, with 8 bases remaining between them. Germline V gene lookup returns CDR1 WNHNN and CDR2 SYGVQD (reference sequence). CDR3 residues: CASSQGSSYEQYV. In DNA form, the CDR3 reads TGCGCCAGCAGTCAGGGGTCCTCCTACGAGCAGTACGTC.

CDR3 protein: CSVVSDRANTEAFF. In DNA, the CDR3 is TGCAGCGTTGTTTCGGACAGGGCGAACACTGAAGCTTTCTTT. The chain couples TRBV29-1 to TRBJ1-1, with TRBD1 matching over 8 bases. Germline CDR1 is SQVTM and CDR2 is ANQGSEA. V was clipped by 4 bases and J by 1 base; unmatched bases: 5. This CDR3 comprises 14 residues.

The chain couples TRBV3-1 (or the pseudogene TRBV3-2) to TRBJ1-2, with D unclear. V lost 0 bases and J 2 bases, leaving 7 bases between the germline ends. From germline, CDR1 is LGHDT and CDR2 YNNKEL (reference sequence). CDR3 length: 14 residues. The CDR3 DNA is TGTGCCAGCAGCCAAGAGGCAGGAAACTATGGCTACACCTTC. Residues: CASSQEAGNYGYTF.

This chain connects TRBV6-5 to TRBJ2-4, with D tentatively TRBD1 (5 bases). Trimming shortened V by 4 bases and J by 0 bases, and 13 bases separated the two germline ends. CDR3 size: 16 residues. In germline, CDR1 is MNHEY, CDR2 SVGAGI. CDR3 DNA: TGTGCCAGCAGTTCCGGCCAGGGATTAGCCAAAAACATTCAGTACTTC. Its protein product is CASSSGQGLAKNIQYF.

The rearrangement uses TRBV9 and TRBJ2-2, with 9 bases fitting TRBD2. The CDR3 spans 15 residues. Germline V CDR1 and CDR2: SGDLS, YYNGEE. V lost 4 bases, J lost 5 bases, and 6 bases stayed unmatched. The CDR3 bases are TGTGCCAGCAGCCCCCCGGGACTAGCAACCGGGGAGCTGTTTTTT. Translated, it gives CASSPPGLATGELFF.